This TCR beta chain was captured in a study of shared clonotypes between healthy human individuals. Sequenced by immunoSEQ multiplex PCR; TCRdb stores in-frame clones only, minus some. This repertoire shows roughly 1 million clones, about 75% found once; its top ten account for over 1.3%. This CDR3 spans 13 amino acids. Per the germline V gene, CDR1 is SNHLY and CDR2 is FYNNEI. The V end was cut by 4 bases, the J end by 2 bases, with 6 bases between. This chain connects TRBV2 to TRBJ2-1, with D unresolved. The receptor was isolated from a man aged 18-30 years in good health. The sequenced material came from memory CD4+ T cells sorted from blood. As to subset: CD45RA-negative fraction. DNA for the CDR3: TGTGCCAGCAGTGGTGGAACCTACAATGAGCAGTTCTTC. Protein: CASSGGTYNEQFF.